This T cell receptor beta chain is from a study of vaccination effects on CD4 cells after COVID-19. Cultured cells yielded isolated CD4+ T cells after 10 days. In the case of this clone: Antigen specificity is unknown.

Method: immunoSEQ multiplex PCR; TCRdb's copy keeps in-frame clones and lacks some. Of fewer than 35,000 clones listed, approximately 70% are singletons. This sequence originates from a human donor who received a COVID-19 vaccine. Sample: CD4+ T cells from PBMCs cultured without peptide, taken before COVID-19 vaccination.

This CDR3 reads CASGRSGGKGGEQYF. Here the CDR3 DNA reads TGCGCCAGCGGTCGTAGCGGGGGCAAGGGGGGCGAGCAGTACTTC. The chain employs TRBV10-1 and TRBJ2-7; 9 bases are shared with TRBD2. The trim removed 8 bases at V and 6 bases at J, leaving 14 bases unmatched. The CDR3 length is 15 residues. The germline V gene encodes CDR1 WNHNN and CDR2 SYGVQD (reference sequence).